This TCR beta chain was obtained from a study of blood T cell repertoires in COVID-19. J lost 4 bases, V lost 6 bases, and 5 bases had no gene match. CDR3 size: 14 residues. From germline, CDR1 is MRHNA and CDR2 SNTAGT. The protocol was immunoSEQ multiplex PCR, while the TCRdb copy is restricted to in-frame clones and leaves out a portion. This sample has around 260,000 clones, with 84% found just once. The V call is TRBV6-4, the J call TRBJ2-3, with 9 positions matching TRBD2. The specimen sequenced was PBMCs or T cells enriched from blood (not recorded which). The sequence came from a man aged 25-45 years with acute COVID-19. CDR3 protein: CASSGIAGADTQYF. For the CDR3, the DNA is TGTGCCAGCAGCGGGATAGCGGGAGCAGATACGCAGTATTTT.